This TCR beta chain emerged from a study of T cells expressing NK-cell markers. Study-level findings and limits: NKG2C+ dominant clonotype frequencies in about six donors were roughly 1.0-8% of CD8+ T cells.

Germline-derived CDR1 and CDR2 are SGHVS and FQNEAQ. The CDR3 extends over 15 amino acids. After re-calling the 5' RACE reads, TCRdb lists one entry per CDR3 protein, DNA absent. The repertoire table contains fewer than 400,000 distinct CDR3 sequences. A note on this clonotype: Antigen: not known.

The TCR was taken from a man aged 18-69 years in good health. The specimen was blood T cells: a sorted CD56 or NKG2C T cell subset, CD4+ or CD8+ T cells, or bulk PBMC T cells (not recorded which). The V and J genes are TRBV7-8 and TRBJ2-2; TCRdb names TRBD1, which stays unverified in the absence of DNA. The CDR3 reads CASSLLGGPNGELFF. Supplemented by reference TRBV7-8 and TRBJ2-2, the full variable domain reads GAGVSQSPRYKVAKRGQDVALRCDPISGHVSLFWYQQALGQGPEFLTYFQNEAQLDKSGLPSDRFFAERPEGSVSTLKIQRTQQEDSAVYLCASSLLGGPNGELFFGEGSRLTVL.